A single sample is the source of the 6 T cell receptor beta chains below, sequenced in a study of blood T cell repertoires in COVID-19. The data were produced by immunoSEQ multiplex PCR, yet TCRdb's version contains in-frame clones alone and is incomplete. The sample gives 70,000 to 95,000 clones, roughly 87% of which show up once; less than 6.5% is in the top ten. The specimen sequenced was peripheral blood. The origin of the receptors is a woman older than 75 with active COVID-19.

The rearrangement links TRBV20-1 to TRBJ2-2; perhaps TRBD1 as D (6 bases). CDR1 and CDR2 (germline): DFQATT, SNEGSKA (reference sequence). The length of the CDR3 is 13 residues. V dropped 3 bases and J dropped 7 bases, with 12 bases sitting between them. This chain's CDR3 is CSASQGGNGELFF. DNA of the CDR3: TGCAGTGCTAGTCAAGGGGGTAACGGGGAGCTGTTTTTT.

The J gene is TRBJ2-1, the V gene TRBV27; TRBD2 agrees at 11 bases. V gave up 4 bases and J gave up 2 bases; unmatched junction bases: 4. The CDR3 sequence is 16 residues long. Germline V gives CDR1 MNHEY, CDR2 SMNVEV (reference sequence). The CDR3 sequence: CASSSRLAGTYNEQFF. The CDR3 region has the DNA TGTGCCAGCAGTTCACGACTAGCGGGGACCTACAATGAGCAGTTCTTC.

The chain couples TRBV7-8 to TRBJ2-7, with 7 bases that match TRBD2. Germline trimming cut 3 bases from V and 3 bases from J; bases unmatched to any gene: 14. This CDR3 region has 17 residues. CDR1 SGHVS and CDR2 FQNEAQ come from the germline V gene. CDR3 bases: TGTGCCAGCAGCTTGCCCCATGGAGCGGGACTCCTCTACGAGCAGTACTTC. Protein product: CASSLPHGAGLLYEQYF.

The J gene is TRBJ2-1, the V gene TRBV2, with a tentative D call TRBD2 (5 bases). The CDR3 is made up of 15 amino acids. CDR1 is SNHLY and CDR2 is FYNNEI in the germline V gene. V lost 2 bases, J lost 10 bases, and 18 bases lay in between. CDR3 sequence: CASSERLALPWEQFF. For the CDR3, the DNA is TGTGCCAGCAGTGAACGGCTAGCCCTTCCTTGGGAGCAGTTCTTC. Filled out from reference TRBV2 and TRBJ2-1, the complete variable domain reads EPEVTQTPSHQVTQMGQEVILRCVPISNHLYFYWYRQILGQKVEFLVSFYNNEISEKSEIFDDQFSVERPDGSNFTLKIRSTKLEDSAMYFCASSERLALPWEQFFGPGTRLTVL.

This chain joins TRBV18 and TRBJ2-3, with D maybe TRBD2 (6 bases). The germline V gene has CDR1 KGHSH and CDR2 LQKENI. V was trimmed by 3 bases and J by 0 bases, leaving 10 bases between them. This CDR3 region has 15 residues. The CDR3 coding sequence is TGTGCCAGCTCACCTGGAGGGACTAGCACAGATACGCAGTATTTT. It is translated as CASSPGGTSTDTQYF.

The rearrangement joins TRBV5-1 to TRBJ1-5, with D tentatively TRBD1 (6 bases). Trimming stripped 4 bases from V and 9 bases from J, with 20 bases between. This CDR3 has 15 residues. CDR1 is SGHRS and CDR2 is YFSETQ in the germline V gene. This CDR3 is CASSPGAGEGRPQHF. For the CDR3, the DNA is TGCGCCAGCAGCCCAGGGGCCGGTGAAGGGCGGCCCCAGCATTTT.